Each of the 7 T cell receptor beta chains below was sequenced from the same sample in a study of T cells in Graves' hyperthyroidism and ophthalmopathy (dated 2019 in TCRdb). Library generation was performed with multiplex PCR. TCRdb lists the instrument as Illumina HiSeq 2000. TCR beta CDR3 regions were amplified from RNA transcripts. A first-round RT-PCR of the TCR CDR3 used the HTBI primer set with the Qiagen OneStep RT-PCR kit. TCRdb applied fastp at Q25 and MiXCR to the public reads, then kept only in-frame beta chains. Entries are consolidated by CDR3 protein sequence, retaining the most common genes and DNA. This sample holds 500,000 to 750,000 distinct CDR3 sequences; around 14% were observed only once. The ten largest account for approximately 7% of the sample. Source material: blood. These receptors all stem from a woman younger than 45 with Graves' hyperthyroidism.

This clonotype was observed at least ten times. This sequence joins TRBV28 and TRBJ1-1, with 7 bases fitting TRBD1. In germline, CDR1 is MDHEN, CDR2 SYDVKM. With 5 bases clipped from V and 0 bases from J, the junction kept 3 bases outside the gene matches. The CDR3 loop spans 14 amino acids. The CDR3: CASSRDRLNTEAFF. The DNA for the CDR3 is TGTGCCAGCAGTCGGGACAGACTGAACACTGAAGCTTTCTTT. Supplemented by reference TRBV28 and TRBJ1-1, the full variable domain reads DVKVTQSSRYLVKRTGEKVFLECVQDMDHENMFWYRQDPGLGLRLIYFSYDVKMKEKGDIPEGYSVSREKKERFSLILESASTNQTSMYLCASSRDRLNTEAFFGQGTRLTVV.

The rearrangement joins TRBV20-1 to TRBJ2-2, with 14 bases aligning to TRBD2. The germline V gene has CDR1 DFQATT and CDR2 SNEGSKA (reference sequence). This CDR3 comprises 16 residues. Unmatched junction bases numbered 5, after V lost 3 bases and J lost 5 bases. The DNA for the CDR3 is TGCAGTGCTAGCCTCGGGACTAGCGGGAGTACCGGGGAGCTGTTTTTT. Its protein is CSASLGTSGSTGELFF.

In this sample, this clonotype turned up many times. The rearrangement joins TRBV27 to TRBJ2-1, with D unclear. The length of the CDR3 is 15 residues. Germline V lookup: CDR1 MNHEY, CDR2 SMNVEV (reference sequence). V gave up 0 bases and J gave up 10 bases, with 16 bases separating them. CDR3 protein: CASSLSRGRTWEQFF. The CDR3, as DNA: TGTGCCAGCAGTTTATCGCGCGGTAGAACGTGGGAGCAGTTCTTC.

CDR3 DNA: TGTGCCAGTAGTATTGTCCTAGCGGGAGGTGGTGAGCAGTTCTTC. Translating gives CASSIVLAGGGEQFF. V is TRBV19 and J is TRBJ2-1; 11 positions match TRBD2. Germline V CDR1 and CDR2: LNHDA, SQIVND (reference sequence). The V and J ends lost 3 bases and 9 bases, in that order; junction bases with no gene match: 7. The CDR3 totals 15 residues.

This clonotype was seen at least ten times. The chain carries TRBV4-2 and TRBJ2-1, with D unresolved. Germline assignment: CDR1 LGHNA and CDR2 YNFKEQ. The germline V and J ends were trimmed by 5 bases and 0 bases, with 11 bases remaining between them. CDR3 length: 15 residues. CDR3 bases: TGTGCCAGCAGCACCCATCAAAGCTCCTACAATGAGCAGTTCTTC. Translation gives CASSTHQSSYNEQFF.

At least ten counts were recorded for this clonotype. The J gene is TRBJ1-2, the V gene TRBV6-1; 9 bases map to TRBD1. V shed 6 bases and J 3 bases; nucleotides not matched to a gene: 11. Germline CDR1 is MNHNS and CDR2 is SASEGT. The CDR3 length is 16 residues. Here the CDR3 DNA reads TGTGCCAGCAGCTCACCCGGACAGGGGAGGGACTATGGCTACACCTTC. Its translation is CASSSPGQGRDYGYTF.

This chain joins TRBV5-6 and TRBJ1-2; D gene ambiguous. With 4 bases removed from V and 8 bases from J, the gap between germline ends came to 15 bases. The CDR3 is 13 residues long. Germline V lookup: CDR1 SGHDT, CDR2 YYEEEE. CDR3 region: CASSDGRVRGYTF. In nucleotides, the CDR3 is TGTGCCAGCAGCGACGGACGGGTGAGAGGCTACACCTTC.